The 2 T cell receptor beta chains below were found in one sample sequenced in a study of T cells after posttransplantation cyclophosphamide (dated by TCRdb to the mid-2010s). A control cohort of some ten patients who had been given myeloablative marrow transplants with methotrexate plus a calcineurin inhibitor was sampled 1 year after transplant. Libraries were made using the immunoSEQ multiplex PCR assay. Entries here come from immuneACCESS through TCRdb and include only in-frame sequences with V and J called. Some clones fail to appear in such tables; in the studies checked, an unresolved V gene covers under half of the shortfall, and the cause of the remainder is unknown. The table for this sample lists over 8,500 clones; roughly nine tenths of them were counted only once. The ten most abundant clones make up 4.2% of the sample. The sequenced sample was PBMCs, obtained about 67 weeks after allogeneic stem cell transplant with calcineurin inhibitor and methotrexate. The receptor source for this set is a male patient between 50 and 60 years old who received an allogeneic stem cell transplant from an unrelated donor, was CMV-positive, and had chronic GVHD only. After a transplant, some of the T cells may come from the graft donor.

J is TRBJ1-2 and V is TRBV9; 8 nucleotides align to TRBD1. CDR3 size: 14 residues. CDR1 SGDLS and CDR2 YYNGEE come from the germline V gene. After removal of 3 bases from V and 8 bases from J, the junction contained 9 bases not matched to a gene. The CDR3 loop is CASSAVQGVVGYTF. For the CDR3, the DNA is TGTGCCAGCAGCGCGGTACAGGGGGTGGTCGGCTACACCTTC. Filled out from reference TRBV9 and TRBJ1-2, the complete variable domain reads DSGVTQTPKHLITATGQRVTLRCSPRSGDLSVYWYQQSLDQGLQFLIQYYNGEERAKGNILERFSAQQFPDLHSELNLSSLELGDSALYFCASSAVQGVVGYTFGSGTRLTVV.

In its sample, this clone was seen once. The chain employs TRBV4-1 and TRBJ2-1; a weak D match, TRBD1 (6 bases). Germline V gene data show CDR1 as MGHRA and CDR2 as YSYEKL. The CDR3 sequence is 15 residues long. Trimming pared 9 bases from V and 0 bases from J, leaving 15 bases between. For the CDR3, the DNA is TGCGCCAGTAAGAACCAGGGGAACTCCTACAATGAGCAGTTCTTC. Amino acid sequence: CASKNQGNSYNEQFF.